These 14 T cell receptor beta chains originate from one sample sequenced in a study of CD8+ T cells in alopecia areata. RNA extraction was followed by reverse transcription into cDNA, which acted as the sequencing template. The table came from immunoSEQ multiplex PCR; TCRdb's copy has only in-frame clones and leaves some out. The data contain about 150,000 clones, more than 55% of them singletons. Sequencing input: CD8+ T cells sorted from blood. Every receptor here comes from a human donor in good health.

The chain combines TRBV2 with TRBJ2-3, with no clear D. The V end was cut by 8 bases, the J end by 2 bases, with 8 bases between. This CDR3 is built from 12 residues. Germline loops: CDR1 SNHLY, CDR2 FYNNEI. CDR3 DNA: TGTGCCAGCTTGGGAAACACAGATACGCAGTATTTT. Its protein is CASLGNTDTQYF.

This clone has only a few counts. This chain links TRBV29-1 with TRBJ1-2; D unclear. The germline V and J ends were trimmed by 1 base and 8 bases, with 8 bases remaining between them. Per germline, CDR1 SQVTM and CDR2 ANQGSEA. The CDR3 covers 11 residues. The CDR3 sequence is CSVEGRKGYTF. DNA for the CDR3: TGCAGCGTTGAAGGACGGAAAGGCTACACCTTC.

Only one count was recorded for this clone. Written as DNA, the CDR3 is TGTGCCAGCAGTTTATCGGGTCGTTTGCAGCCAGAAGCTTTCTTT. It translates to CASSLSGRLQPEAFF. The V and J genes are TRBV27 and TRBJ1-1, with no clear D. Germline CDR1 reads MNHEY; CDR2 reads SMNVEV (reference sequence). The CDR3 is made up of 15 amino acids. Trimming removed 0 bases from V and 8 bases from J, with 16 bases in between.

The V gene is TRBV7-6, the J gene TRBJ2-7, with TRBD2 matching over 7 bases. CDR3 length: 12 amino acids. Germline V CDR1 and CDR2: SGHVS, FNYEAQ. The junction had 4 bases not matched to a gene; V was cut back by 4 bases and J by 7 bases. CDR3 sequence: CASSYLGGEQYF. CDR3 nucleotide sequence: TGTGCCAGCAGCTACCTCGGGGGGGAGCAGTACTTC.

This clone appeared a single time. This chain links TRBV5-6 with TRBJ2-7, with 11 nucleotides matching TRBD2. Germline loops: CDR1 SGHDT, CDR2 YYEEEE. Trimming removed 2 bases from V and 5 bases from J; junction bases left unmatched: 9. The CDR3 extends over 16 amino acids. DNA for the CDR3: TGTGCCAGCAGCTTAATCGAGACTAGCGGGACGGACGAGCAGTACTTC. Residues: CASSLIETSGTDEQYF.

The CDR3: CASSLLPSGYEQYF. CDR3 in DNA: TGTGCCAGCAGCTTACTCCCTAGCGGATACGAGCAGTACTTC. This chain joins TRBV7-9 and TRBJ2-7; 7 nucleotides line up with TRBD2. V lost 2 bases and J lost 4; bases outside the gene matches: 5. Germline V CDR1 and CDR2: SEHNR, FQNEAQ (reference sequence). This CDR3 contains 14 residues.

This clone was observed a handful of times. CDR3 protein: CASSFQTAIDDEQYF. CDR3 DNA sequence: TGTGCCAGTAGTTTCCAGACCGCGATTGATGACGAGCAGTACTTC. The chain has TRBV19 and TRBJ2-7; D remains ambiguous. Trimming cost V 5 bases and J 5 bases, with 19 bases left between them. Germline values: CDR1 LNHDA, CDR2 SQIVND (reference sequence). This CDR3 region has 15 residues.

The sample holds one count of this clone. The V gene is TRBV9, the J gene TRBJ1-1; 9 bases are shared with TRBD1. The junction had 4 bases not matched to a gene; V was cut back by 0 bases and J by 1 base. This CDR3 comprises 16 residues. The germline CDR1 and CDR2 sequences are SGDLS and YYNGEE. CDR3 bases: TGTGCCAGCAGCGTAGGAACAGGGGGCGCGAACACTGAAGCTTTCTTT. Protein: CASSVGTGGANTEAFF.

This clone appeared a single time. At one end the junction does not follow the germline gene, possibly because of a read error. The chain has TRBV6-1 and TRBJ2-5; TRBD1 aligns across 7 bases. This CDR3 is built from 14 residues. Germline V lookup: CDR1 MNHNS, CDR2 SASEGT. CDR3 sequence: CVSSQTGMEETQYF. In DNA, the CDR3 is TGTGTCAGCAGTCAGACAGGGATGGAAGAGACCCAGTACTTC.

The DNA of the CDR3 is TGTGCCAGCAGTTACCCCGGGGCGGACACTGAAGCTTTCTTT. Encoded protein: CASSYPGADTEAFF. The genes are TRBV6-5 and TRBJ1-1, with D maybe TRBD1 (5 bases). Trimming took off 2 bases at V and 3 bases at J, with 10 bases between the two ends. This CDR3 comprises 14 residues. CDR1 MNHEY and CDR2 SVGAGI come from the germline V gene.

This rearrangement joins TRBV5-6 to TRBJ1-1; the D gene is possibly TRBD1 (6 bases). Germline CDR1 SGHDT, CDR2 YYEEEE. This CDR3 is 16 amino acids long. Between the trimmed V and J ends, which lost 0 bases and 7 bases, there was a span of 19 bases. In nucleotides, the CDR3 is TGTGCCAGCAGCTTGGGAGGTGGGGGCGCGATCGGTGAAGCTTTCTTT. Amino acid sequence: CASSLGGGGAIGEAFF.

The V gene is TRBV6-5, the J gene TRBJ2-7; D uncertain. The length of the CDR3 is 12 residues. V was cut by 4 bases and J by 3 bases, with 7 bases left in between. Germline CDR1 MNHEY, CDR2 SVGAGI. CDR3 loop: CASSLTVYEQYF. CDR3 nucleotides: TGTGCCAGCAGTTTGACGGTCTACGAGCAGTACTTC.

This clone was seen a handful of times. The chain uses TRBV29-1 and TRBJ2-7, with D uncertain. The V and J ends lost 4 bases and 1 base respectively, with 8 bases between them. The germline V gene has CDR1 SQVTM and CDR2 ANQGSEA. CDR3 length: 12 residues. CDR3 sequence: CSVVSDSYEQYF. The CDR3 DNA follows: TGCAGCGTTGTATCGGATTCCTACGAGCAGTACTTC.

There are a few counts of this clone. The chain joins TRBV27 to TRBJ2-5, with 8 bases fitting TRBD2. Trimming cost V 9 bases and J 4 bases; bases outside gene matches: 16. The CDR3 is 16 amino acids. Germline V gene sequence: CDR1 MNHEY, CDR2 SMNVEV (reference sequence). The CDR3 reads CASMALAGPDGETQYF. CDR3 DNA: TGTGCCAGTATGGCTCTAGCGGGCCCGGACGGAGAGACCCAGTACTTC.